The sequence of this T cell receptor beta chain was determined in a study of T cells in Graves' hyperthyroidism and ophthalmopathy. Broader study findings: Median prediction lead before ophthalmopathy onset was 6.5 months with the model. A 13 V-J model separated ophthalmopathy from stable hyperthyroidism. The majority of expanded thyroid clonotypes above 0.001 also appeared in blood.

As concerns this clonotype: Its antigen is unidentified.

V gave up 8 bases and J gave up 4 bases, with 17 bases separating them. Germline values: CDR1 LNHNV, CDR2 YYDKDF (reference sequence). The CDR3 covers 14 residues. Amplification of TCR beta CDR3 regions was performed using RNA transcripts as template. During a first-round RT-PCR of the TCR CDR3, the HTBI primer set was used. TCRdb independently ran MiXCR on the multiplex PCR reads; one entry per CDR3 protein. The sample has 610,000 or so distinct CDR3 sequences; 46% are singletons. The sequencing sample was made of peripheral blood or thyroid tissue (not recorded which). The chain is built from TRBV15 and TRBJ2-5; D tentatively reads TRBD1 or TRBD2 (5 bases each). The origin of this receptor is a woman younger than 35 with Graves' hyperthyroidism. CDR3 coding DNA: TGTGCCACCTCGCCCGGGGAGCAGGGAGAGACCCAGTACTTC. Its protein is CATSPGEQGETQYF. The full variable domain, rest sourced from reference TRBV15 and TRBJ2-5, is DAMVIQNPRYQVTQFGKPVTLSCSQTLNHNVMYWYQQKSSQAPKLLFHYYDKDFNNEADTPDNFQSRRPNTSFCFLDIRSPGLGDTAMYLCATSPGEQGETQYFGPGTRLLVL.